This TCR beta chain was sequenced for a study of blood T cell repertoires in COVID-19. Across the whole study: Whether acute or convalescent, the COVID-19 samples came from the United States, Italy and Spain.

Here immunoSEQ multiplex PCR was the method, and the copy in TCRdb shows in-frame clones only, minus some. Of roughly 380,000 clones listed, approximately 89% were seen once; the top ten hold approximately 1.5%. The sequenced sample was peripheral blood. This clonotype was obtained from a woman between 40 and 50 years old with COVID-19, enrolled during active disease.

For the CDR3, the DNA is TGTGCCAGCAGTTTATCATCGAATCCCGGGACTGGCTGGACCTTC. It specifies CASSLSSNPGTGWTF. The chain links TRBV28 to TRBJ1-2; weak D call: TRBD1 (5 bases). CDR3 length: 15 residues. From germline, CDR1 is MDHEN and CDR2 SYDVKM. Trimming took 1 base from V and 14 from J, leaving 23 bases between them.